The 7 T cell receptor beta chains listed next were all sequenced from one sample in a study of T cell responses to AZD1222 COVID-19 vaccine. Produced via immunoSEQ multiplex PCR; TCRdb's table is partial and in-frame only. Of roughly 260,000 clones in the sample, approximately 93% were seen once. The sample here was peripheral blood, taken on day 0 of AZD1222 vaccination. All receptors derive from an adult in good health.

This sequence joins TRBV3-1 (or the pseudogene TRBV3-2) and TRBJ1-1; D is ambiguous. The V end was cut by 8 bases, the J end by 3 bases, with 10 bases between. The CDR3 is 12 amino acids. Germline CDR1 LGHDT, CDR2 YNNKEL (reference sequence). The CDR3 loop reads CASGTGYTEAFF. The CDR3 DNA follows: TGTGCCAGCGGCACGGGCTACACTGAAGCTTTCTTT.

The CDR3 DNA reads as TGTGCCAGCAGCCCTCTCGGGAACCTCTACGAGCAGTACTTC. Encoded protein: CASSPLGNLYEQYF. This chain links TRBV7-9 with TRBJ2-7; D possibly corresponds to TRBD2 (5 bases). The V gene lost 5 bases and the J gene lost 3 bases, with 14 bases spanning the gap. Germline lookup yields CDR1 SEHNR and CDR2 FQNEAQ (reference sequence). The CDR3 has 14 residues.

This clone was found once. The rearrangement joins TRBV5-4 to TRBJ2-7; weak D call: TRBD1 (5 bases). There are 14 residues in the CDR3. Germline assignment: CDR1 SGHNT and CDR2 YYREEE (reference sequence). The V gene lost 4 bases and the J gene lost 2 bases, with 13 bases spanning the gap. The chain's CDR3 is CASSRTGPPYEQYF. CDR3 DNA: TGTGCCAGCAGCCGAACAGGACCCCCCTACGAGCAGTACTTC.

This clone was recorded at least ten times. The chain carries TRBV3-1 (or the pseudogene TRBV3-2) and TRBJ1-2; a weak D match, TRBD1 (5 bases). Trimming left V 1 base short and J 2 bases short, with 11 bases between. This CDR3 region has 15 residues. Germline loops: CDR1 LGHDT, CDR2 YNNKEL (reference sequence). CDR3: CASSQVRDWNYGYTF. The CDR3 DNA reads TGTGCCAGCAGCCAAGTGAGGGACTGGAACTATGGCTACACCTTC.

This clone has just one count. V gene TRBV6-5 combines with J gene TRBJ1-4, with 7 bases matching TRBD1. Losses at the gene ends were 4 bases for V and 4 bases for J; bases not matched to a gene: 3. The CDR3 loop spans 14 amino acids. CDR1 and CDR2 from the germline V gene are MNHEY and SVGAGI. The CDR3 protein is CASSSGQVNEKLFF. As DNA, the CDR3 is TGTGCCAGCAGTTCCGGACAGGTTAATGAAAAACTGTTTTTT.

V gene TRBV2 combines with J gene TRBJ2-2; no definite D call. Germline V gene lookup returns CDR1 SNHLY and CDR2 FYNNEI. Trimming pared 11 bases from V and 4 bases from J, leaving 14 bases between. This CDR3 region has 13 residues. The CDR3 DNA reads as TGTGCCCCCCGGCCAGCGCGCACCGGGGAGCTGTTTTTT. Protein product: CAPRPARTGELFF.

The chain links TRBV2 to TRBJ1-1, with D tentatively TRBD1 (6 bases). This CDR3 region has 12 residues. CDR1 SNHLY and CDR2 FYNNEI come from the germline V gene. Trimming removed 10 bases at V and 1 base at J, with 10 bases between. CDR3: CANGQSNTEAFF. DNA for the CDR3: TGTGCCAACGGACAGTCGAACACTGAAGCTTTCTTT.